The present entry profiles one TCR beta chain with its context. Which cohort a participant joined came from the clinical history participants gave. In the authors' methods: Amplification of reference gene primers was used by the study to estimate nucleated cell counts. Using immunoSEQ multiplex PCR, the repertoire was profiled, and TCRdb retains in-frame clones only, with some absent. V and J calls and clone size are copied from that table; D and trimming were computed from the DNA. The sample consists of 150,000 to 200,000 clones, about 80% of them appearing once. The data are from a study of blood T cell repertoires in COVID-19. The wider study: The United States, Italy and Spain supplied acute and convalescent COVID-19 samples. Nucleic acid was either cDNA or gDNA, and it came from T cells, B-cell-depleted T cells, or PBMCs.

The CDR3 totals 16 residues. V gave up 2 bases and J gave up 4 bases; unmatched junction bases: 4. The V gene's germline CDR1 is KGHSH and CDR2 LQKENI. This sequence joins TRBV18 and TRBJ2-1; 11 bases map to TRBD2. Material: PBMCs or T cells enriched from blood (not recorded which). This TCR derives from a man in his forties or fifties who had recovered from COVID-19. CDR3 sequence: CASSPIAGGSYNEQFF. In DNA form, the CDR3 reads TGTGCCAGCTCACCAATAGCGGGGGGGTCTTACAATGAGCAGTTCTTC.